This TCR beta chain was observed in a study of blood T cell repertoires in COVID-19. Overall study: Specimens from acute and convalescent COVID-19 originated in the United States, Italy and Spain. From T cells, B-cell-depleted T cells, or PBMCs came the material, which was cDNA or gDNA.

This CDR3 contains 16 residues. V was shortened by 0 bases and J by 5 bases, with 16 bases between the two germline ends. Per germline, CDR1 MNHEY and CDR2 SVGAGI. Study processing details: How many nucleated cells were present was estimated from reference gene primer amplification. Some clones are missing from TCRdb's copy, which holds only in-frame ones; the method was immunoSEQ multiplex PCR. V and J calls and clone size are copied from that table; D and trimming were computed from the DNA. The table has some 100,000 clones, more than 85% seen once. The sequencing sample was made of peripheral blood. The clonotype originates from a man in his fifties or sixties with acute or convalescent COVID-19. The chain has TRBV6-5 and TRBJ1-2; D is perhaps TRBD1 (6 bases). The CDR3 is CASSYSAGDGGYGYTF. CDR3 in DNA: TGTGCCAGCAGTTACTCGGCAGGGGATGGTGGGTATGGCTACACCTTC.